One and the same sample provided the 21 T cell receptor beta chains below, sequenced in a study of cytomegalovirus exposure and HLA in healthy donors. Sequencing was performed with immunoSEQ multiplex PCR; in TCRdb, only in-frame clones are kept and a portion is missing. Seen here are hundreds of thousands of clones, about nine tenths observed once, and the top ten hold under 0.9%. Sequenced sample: PBMCs. The receptors were sampled from a woman under 30 in good health and CMV-seronegative.

Written as DNA, the CDR3 is TGTGCCAGCAGCCAAGCCTCGGACATCTCCTACGAGCAGTACTTC. Translation gives CASSQASDISYEQYF. The chain links TRBV4-2 to TRBJ2-7; a weak D match, TRBD1 (5 bases). The V end was cut by 1 base, the J end by 0 bases, with 10 bases between. The CDR3 length is 15 residues. The V gene's germline CDR1 is LGHNA and CDR2 YNFKEQ.

This clone was found a few times. This sequence joins TRBV4-1 and TRBJ1-5; TRBD1 agrees at 8 bases. The CDR3 loop spans 14 amino acids. The germline gives CDR1 MGHRA, CDR2 YSYEKL. The J segment lost 7 bases and the V segment lost 4 bases, leaving 6 bases of the junction unmatched. The CDR3 DNA reads TGCGCCAGCAGCCCGGACAGGGCCGGGCAGCCCCAGCATTTT. Its translation is CASSPDRAGQPQHF.

This chain joins TRBV15 and TRBJ1-4, with unresolved D. V lost 1 base, J lost 5 bases, and 11 bases lay in between. CDR3 length: 15 amino acids. Germline loops: CDR1 LNHNV, CDR2 YYDKDF (reference sequence). CDR3 nucleotides: TGTGCCACCAGCAGAGGAAGCGGCCCCAATGAAAAACTGTTTTTT. This translates into CATSRGSGPNEKLFF.

The V and J genes are TRBV28 and TRBJ1-2; D gene uncertain. Germline loops: CDR1 MDHEN, CDR2 SYDVKM. This CDR3 contains 14 residues. The V gene lost 2 bases and the J gene lost 4 bases, with 11 bases spanning the gap. CDR3 sequence: CASSLRQATYGYTF. In DNA form, the CDR3 reads TGTGCCAGCAGTTTACGTCAGGCAACCTATGGCTACACCTTC.

The chain combines TRBV7-8 with TRBJ2-7, with 10 bases identical to TRBD2. The germline V gene encodes CDR1 SGHVS and CDR2 FQNEAQ. The CDR3 is made up of 18 amino acids. J lost 9 bases, V lost 0 bases, and 17 bases had no gene match. The CDR3 here is CASSLAQRSSGGRTVQYF. The CDR3 DNA is TGTGCCAGCAGCTTAGCGCAACGTTCTAGCGGGGGCCGTACGGTGCAGTACTTC.

This chain connects TRBV7-9 to TRBJ2-7; 8 nucleotides line up with TRBD2. This CDR3 has 15 amino acids. V trimming: 5 bases; J trimming: 2 bases; junction bases outside the gene matches: 8. The germline V gene has CDR1 SEHNR and CDR2 FQNEAQ (reference sequence). The CDR3 sequence: CASSHTSGNPYEQYF. CDR3 bases: TGTGCCAGCAGCCATACTAGCGGTAATCCCTACGAGCAGTACTTC. The full variable domain, in which reference TRBV7-9 and TRBJ2-7 provide the parts outside the CDR3, is DTGVSQNPRHKITKRGQNVTFRCDPISEHNRLYWYRQTLGQGPEFLTYFQNEAQLEKSRLLSDRFSAERPKGSFSTLEIQRTEQGDSAMYLCASSHTSGNPYEQYFGPGTRLTVT.

The table lists this clone with a count of one. This sequence joins TRBV9 and TRBJ1-2; 7 nucleotides line up with TRBD1. The V gene's germline CDR1 is SGDLS and CDR2 YYNGEE. V dropped 0 bases and J dropped 4; count of bases not matched to a gene: 6. The CDR3 spans 15 residues. CDR3 loop: CASSVEGGGTYGYTF. CDR3 nucleotides: TGTGCCAGCAGCGTAGAAGGAGGGGGCACCTATGGCTACACCTTC.

The chain couples TRBV10-3 to TRBJ1-1; 7 bases are shared with TRBD1. From germline, CDR1 is ENHRY and CDR2 SYGVKD. CDR3 length: 14 amino acids. The trim removed 6 bases at V and 2 bases at J, leaving 6 bases unmatched. The CDR3 nucleotides are TGTGCCATCAGCCCCGGGACAGCTAACACTGAAGCTTTCTTT. Residues: CAISPGTANTEAFF.

V usage is TRBV6-5 and J usage is TRBJ1-2; D possibly corresponds to TRBD1 (6 bases). The CDR3 contains 16 residues. Germline values: CDR1 MNHEY, CDR2 SVGAGI. Trimming removed 0 bases from V and 9 bases from J, with 20 bases in between. The CDR3 region has the DNA TGTGCCAGCAGTTACTCGACTGGACAGCGCTTTTCGAGCTACACCTTC. This sequence encodes CASSYSTGQRFSSYTF.

This chain links TRBV7-9 with TRBJ1-1; D call uncertain. CDR3 length equals 14 residues. With 1 base removed from V and 5 bases from J, the gap between germline ends came to 11 bases. Germline V gene lookup returns CDR1 SEHNR and CDR2 FQNEAQ (reference sequence). In DNA, the CDR3 is TGTGCCAGCAGCTTAGTAACGGGTTGGACTGAAGCTTTCTTT. This translates into CASSLVTGWTEAFF.

The V call is TRBV5-1, the J call TRBJ1-5, with 12 bases lining up with TRBD1. V dropped 4 bases and J dropped 6; count of bases not matched to a gene: 8. Germline loops: CDR1 SGHRS, CDR2 YFSETQ. CDR3 length equals 16 residues. This CDR3 is CASSPQPGQGAQPQHF. In nucleotides, the CDR3 is TGCGCCAGCAGCCCTCAGCCGGGACAGGGGGCTCAGCCCCAGCATTTT.

This clone was counted a few times. The chain has TRBV19 and TRBJ2-1, with a weak D call TRBD2 (5 bases). Germline V gene data show CDR1 as LNHDA and CDR2 as SQIVND (reference sequence). Trimming removed 3 bases at V and 6 bases at J, with 12 bases between. CDR3 size: 14 residues. As DNA, the CDR3 is TGTGCCAGTAGTATTGGACTGGAACCCAATGAGCAGTTCTTC. Translating gives CASSIGLEPNEQFF.

Points on this clone: Distinct nucleotide sequences in the sample also encode this CDR3. V is TRBV7-9 and J is TRBJ1-5; D is ambiguous. The length of the CDR3 is 12 residues. The germline V gene has CDR1 SEHNR and CDR2 FQNEAQ (reference sequence). V was shortened by 4 bases and J by 2 bases, with 3 bases between the two germline ends. CDR3 region: CASSSGNQPQHF. The CDR3 bases are TGTGCCAGCAGCTCCGGCAATCAGCCCCAGCATTTT.

This chain connects TRBV7-9 to TRBJ2-7; TRBD1 agrees at 9 bases. The CDR3 extends over 16 amino acids. In germline, CDR1 is SEHNR, CDR2 FQNEAQ (reference sequence). The J segment lost 3 bases and the V segment lost 5 bases, leaving 11 bases of the junction unmatched. The CDR3 is CASSPDPGQGSYEQYF. The CDR3 DNA is TGTGCCAGCAGCCCAGACCCAGGACAGGGGAGCTACGAGCAGTACTTC.

This chain joins TRBV6-1 and TRBJ1-3, with 8 bases matching TRBD1. This CDR3 contains 15 residues. Germline V gene sequence: CDR1 MNHNS, CDR2 SASEGT. After removal of 6 bases from V and 0 bases from J, the junction contained 4 bases not matched to a gene. Here the CDR3 DNA reads TGTGCCAGCAGGGGGGACAGGAGCTCTGGAAACACCATATATTTT. Translated: CASRGDRSSGNTIYF.

This chain links TRBV7-8 with TRBJ2-7; 9 bases agree with TRBD1. The CDR3 contains 15 residues. Germline V gene data show CDR1 as SGHVS and CDR2 as FQNEAQ. V shed 5 bases, J shed 0 bases, and the junction held 5 bases outside the gene matches. CDR3 region: CASSQAGQGSYEQYF. The CDR3 nucleotides read TGTGCCAGCAGCCAGGCGGGACAGGGCTCCTACGAGCAGTACTTC.

The chain recombines TRBV6-1 with TRBJ1-5; the D gene is possibly TRBD1 (5 bases). Germline lookup yields CDR1 MNHNS and CDR2 SASEGT. The CDR3 is 13 amino acids. Trimming removed 2 bases from V and 7 bases from J, with 9 bases in between. The CDR3 spells CASSEQGYQPQHF. For the CDR3, the DNA is TGTGCCAGCAGTGAACAGGGTTACCAGCCCCAGCATTTT.

The chain uses TRBV4-2 and TRBJ2-3; possibly TRBD2 for D (5 bases). V was shortened by 1 base and J by 1 base, with 12 bases between the two germline ends. Germline V lookup: CDR1 LGHNA, CDR2 YNFKEQ. The CDR3 runs 16 residues. CDR3 region: CASSQGWRVGTDTQYF. The CDR3 DNA is TGTGCCAGCAGCCAAGGGTGGCGGGTCGGCACAGATACGCAGTATTTT.

The chain has TRBV30 and TRBJ1-1, with D uncertain. The CDR3 has 12 amino acids. The V and J ends lost 5 bases and 11 bases respectively, with 18 bases between them. CDR1 and CDR2 from the germline V gene are GTSNPN and SVGIG (reference sequence). CDR3 in DNA: TGTGCCTGGTCACCTGTAAGGGCGGGCGCTTTCTTT. This encodes CAWSPVRAGAFF.

The genes are TRBV6-5 and TRBJ1-1; D gene uncertain. The CDR3 contains 15 residues. Germline-derived CDR1 and CDR2 are MNHEY and SVGAGI. V dropped 2 bases and J dropped 5 bases, with 15 bases sitting between them. The CDR3 region is CASSYVLTGKTEAFF. CDR3 bases: TGTGCCAGCAGTTACGTATTGACGGGAAAGACTGAAGCTTTCTTT.

This chain connects TRBV6-1 to TRBJ1-2; 7 bases align to TRBD1. The CDR3 has 15 amino acids. Trimming took 1 base from V and 7 from J; bases not matched to a gene: 9. Germline CDR1 reads MNHNS; CDR2 reads SASEGT. The CDR3 bases are TGTGCCAGCAGTGAAGACGGCGGGACAGTCGGTGGCTACACCTTC. Protein product: CASSEDGGTVGGYTF.